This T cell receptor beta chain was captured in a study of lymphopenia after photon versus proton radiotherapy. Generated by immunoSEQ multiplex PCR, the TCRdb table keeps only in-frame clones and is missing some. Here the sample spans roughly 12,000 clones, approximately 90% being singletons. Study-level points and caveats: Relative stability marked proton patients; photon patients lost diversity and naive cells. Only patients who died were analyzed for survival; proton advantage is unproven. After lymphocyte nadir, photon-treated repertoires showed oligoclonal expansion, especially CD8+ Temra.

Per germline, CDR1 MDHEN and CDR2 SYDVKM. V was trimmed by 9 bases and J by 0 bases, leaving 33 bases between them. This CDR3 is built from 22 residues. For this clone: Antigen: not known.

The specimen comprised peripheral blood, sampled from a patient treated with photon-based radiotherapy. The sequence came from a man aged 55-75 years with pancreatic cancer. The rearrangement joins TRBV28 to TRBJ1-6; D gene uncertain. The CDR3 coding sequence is TGTGCCAGTATACAAAAAAGTCTACGAATCGGGTTGGGGAGCTCCTATAATTCACCCCTCCACTTT. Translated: CASIQKSLRIGLGSSYNSPLHF.